Presented here are 15 T cell receptor beta chains from one specimen sequenced in a study of blood T cell repertoires in COVID-19. Libraries were prepared by immunoSEQ multiplex PCR; TCRdb keeps only in-frame clonotypes and omits some of them. The table records a few hundred thousand clones, 83% of them present only once. Sequencing was performed on peripheral blood. Source of these receptors: a man between 60 and 75 years old who had recovered from COVID-19.

The chain has TRBV7-2 and TRBJ2-3; no definite D call. Germline lookup yields CDR1 SGHTA and CDR2 FQGNSA. There are 15 residues in the CDR3. Between the trimmed V and J ends, which lost 0 bases and 3 bases, there was a span of 10 bases. CDR3 sequence: CASSLAVLDTDTQYF. CDR3 DNA: TGTGCCAGCAGCTTAGCAGTTCTAGATACAGATACGCAGTATTTT.

The V and J genes are TRBV5-5 and TRBJ2-2; 7 positions match TRBD1. This CDR3 spans 15 amino acids. Looked up from germline, CDR1 is SGHKS and CDR2 is YYEKEE (reference sequence). V was clipped by 4 bases and J by 6 bases; unmatched bases: 9. CDR3 sequence: CASSGTVGLAGELFF. CDR3 sequence (DNA): TGTGCCAGCAGCGGGACAGTCGGGCTGGCCGGGGAGCTGTTTTTT.

The rearrangement joins TRBV30 to TRBJ1-2; 8 bases line up with TRBD1. Losses at the gene ends were 4 bases for V and 5 bases for J; bases not matched to a gene: 3. CDR3 size: 12 residues. Germline loops: CDR1 GTSNPN, CDR2 SVGIG (reference sequence). CDR3 sequence reads: CAWTGGTYGYTF. In nucleotides, the CDR3 is TGTGCCTGGACAGGGGGCACGTATGGCTACACCTTC.

This clone has just a few counts. The chain uses TRBV6-6 and TRBJ1-1, with D uncertain. Germline-derived CDR1 and CDR2 are MNHNY and SVGAGI (reference sequence). The CDR3 is made up of 13 amino acids. Trimming pared 8 bases from V and 4 bases from J, leaving 14 bases between. The CDR3 DNA reads as TGTGCCAGCTCCCTTAGTGAAGTCACTGAAGCTTTCTTT. Translation gives CASSLSEVTEAFF.

In its sample, this clone was seen a few times. DNA for the CDR3: TGCAGTGCGGACAGGGGCTACGAGCAGTACTTC. It is translated as CSADRGYEQYF. The chain carries TRBV20-1 and TRBJ2-7, with 9 bases lining up with TRBD1. Germline V lookup: CDR1 DFQATT, CDR2 SNEGSKA (reference sequence). The CDR3 runs 11 residues. J gave up 3 bases and V 6 bases, and 0 bases lay outside the gene matches.

This chain joins TRBV10-3 and TRBJ2-1; 11 bases align to TRBD1. Germline assignment: CDR1 ENHRY and CDR2 SYGVKD. The CDR3 is made up of 15 amino acids. The trim removed 6 bases at V and 8 bases at J, leaving 9 bases unmatched. The DNA of the CDR3 is TGTGCCATCAGACCGAGGGGGACAGGGGGTTATGAGCAGTTCTTC. Its protein is CAIRPRGTGGYEQFF.

This clone has only a few counts. The genes are TRBV9 and TRBJ2-3, with 7 positions matching TRBD2. Germline V gene data show CDR1 as SGDLS and CDR2 as YYNGEE. The CDR3 runs 16 residues. With 4 bases clipped from V and 4 bases from J, the junction kept 12 bases outside the gene matches. CDR3 sequence: CASSLHPGTTADTQYF. For the CDR3, the DNA is TGTGCCAGCAGCCTCCACCCCGGGACTACTGCAGATACGCAGTATTTT.

The V gene is TRBV3-1 (or the pseudogene TRBV3-2), the J gene TRBJ2-3, with a possible D match to TRBD2 (5 bases). This CDR3 is built from 16 residues. V lost 4 bases and J lost 1, with 15 bases in between. Germline V gene data show CDR1 as LGHDT and CDR2 as YNNKEL (reference sequence). The DNA of the CDR3 is TGTGCCAGCAGCCGAAACAGCGGTCTCGGCACAGATACGCAGTATTTT. This translates into CASSRNSGLGTDTQYF.

This chain links TRBV28 with TRBJ2-7; possibly TRBD2 for D (7 bases). Trimming removed 6 bases from V and 2 bases from J, with 14 bases in between. The length of the CDR3 is 14 residues. The germline gives CDR1 MDHEN, CDR2 SYDVKM. The CDR3 DNA reads as TGTGCCAGCAGGTCCCGGGGGGCGACCTACGAGCAGTACTTC. It yields the protein CASRSRGATYEQYF.

The chain has TRBV11-2 and TRBJ1-5; weak D call: TRBD1 (5 bases). Germline CDR1 reads SGHAT; CDR2 reads FQNNGV. The CDR3 sequence is 14 residues long. V shed 1 base and J shed 3 bases, with 7 bases lying between them. The CDR3 DNA follows: TGTGCCAGCAGCTTAGCAGGGTACAATCAGCCCCAGCATTTT. This translates into CASSLAGYNQPQHF.

This clone was detected only once. The CDR3 is CASRKSGITGELFF. The CDR3 DNA reads as TGTGCCAGCAGAAAATCGGGGATAACCGGGGAGCTGTTTTTT. The V and J genes are TRBV28 and TRBJ2-2; the D gene is possibly TRBD2 (5 bases). The CDR3 extends over 14 amino acids. The V end lost 6 bases, the J end lost 5 bases, and 13 bases lay between the germline ends. Germline V gene lookup returns CDR1 MDHEN and CDR2 SYDVKM.

The chain couples TRBV6-5 to TRBJ2-3; D ambiguous. Trimming removed 5 bases at V and 3 bases at J, with 6 bases between. This CDR3 is built from 12 residues. Germline V gene lookup returns CDR1 MNHEY and CDR2 SVGAGI. The CDR3 is CASSQITDTQYF. CDR3 DNA sequence: TGTGCCAGCAGTCAGATAACAGATACGCAGTATTTT.

As to this clone: An end of the junction differs from the germline gene, which may be a read error. The chain couples TRBV7-7 to TRBJ2-7, with TRBD1 matching over 11 bases. The CDR3 is 14 residues long. Germline V CDR1 and CDR2: SSHAT, FNYEAQ (reference sequence). The CDR3 is CASSPGQGAVEQYF. Written as DNA, the CDR3 is TGTGCTAGCAGCCCCGGACAGGGGGCCGTCGAGCAGTACTTC.

The chain carries TRBV19 and TRBJ1-1; 8 bases map to TRBD1. CDR3 length equals 14 residues. Trimming at V came to 8 bases and at J to 5 bases, leaving 10 bases not matched to a gene. CDR1 is LNHDA and CDR2 is SQIVND in the germline V gene (reference sequence). The CDR3 DNA is TGTGCCAGTGAAGGAAGGACAGGGAGGACTGAAGCTTTCTTT. This gives the protein CASEGRTGRTEAFF.

The chain combines TRBV19 with TRBJ1-3; TRBD1 matches 7 bases. From germline, CDR1 is LNHDA and CDR2 SQIVND (reference sequence). V trimming: 6 bases; J trimming: 0 bases; junction bases outside the gene matches: 5. The CDR3 sequence is 15 residues long. The CDR3 region is CASRRQGSSGNTIYF. CDR3 in DNA: TGTGCCAGTAGGCGACAGGGCAGCTCTGGAAACACCATATATTTT.